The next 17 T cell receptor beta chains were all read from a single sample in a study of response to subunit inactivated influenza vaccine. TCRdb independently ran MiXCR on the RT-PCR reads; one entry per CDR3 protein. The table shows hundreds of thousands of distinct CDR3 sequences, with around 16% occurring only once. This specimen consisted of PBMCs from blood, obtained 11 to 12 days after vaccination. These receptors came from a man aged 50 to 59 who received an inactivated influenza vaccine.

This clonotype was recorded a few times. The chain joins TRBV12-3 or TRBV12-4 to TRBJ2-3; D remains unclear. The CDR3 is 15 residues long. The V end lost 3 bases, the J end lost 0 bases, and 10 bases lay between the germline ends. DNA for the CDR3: TGTGCCAGCAGTTTGACACGCGCTAGCACAGATACGCAGTATTTT. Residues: CASSLTRASTDTQYF.

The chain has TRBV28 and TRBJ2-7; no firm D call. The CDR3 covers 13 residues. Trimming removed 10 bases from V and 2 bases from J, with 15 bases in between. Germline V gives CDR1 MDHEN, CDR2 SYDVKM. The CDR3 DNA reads TGTGCCACCTATTATTCATCTACCTACGAGCAGTACTTC. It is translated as CATYYSSTYEQYF.

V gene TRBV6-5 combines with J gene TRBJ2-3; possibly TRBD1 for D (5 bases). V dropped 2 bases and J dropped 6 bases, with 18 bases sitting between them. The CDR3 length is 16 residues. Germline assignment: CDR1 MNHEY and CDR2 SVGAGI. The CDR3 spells CASSYGQGGDIDTQYF. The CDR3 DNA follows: TGTGCCAGCAGTTACGGTCAGGGCGGAGATATTGATACGCAGTATTTT.

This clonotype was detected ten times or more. CDR3 residues: CASSSGTAGYTF. The CDR3 DNA reads TGTGCCAGCAGTTCCGGGACCGCTGGCTACACCTTC. The V gene is TRBV27, the J gene TRBJ1-2, with a weak D call TRBD1 (5 bases). V lost 4 bases and J 7 bases, leaving 10 bases between the germline ends. CDR1 and CDR2 (germline): MNHEY, SMNVEV (reference sequence). The CDR3 is made up of 12 amino acids.

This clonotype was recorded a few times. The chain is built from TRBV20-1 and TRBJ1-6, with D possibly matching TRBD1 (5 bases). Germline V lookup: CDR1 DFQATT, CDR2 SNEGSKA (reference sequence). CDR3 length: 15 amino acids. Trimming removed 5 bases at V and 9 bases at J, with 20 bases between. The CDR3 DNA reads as TGCAGTGCTCTAAGGATCCAGGGAGATGTTTCACCCCTCCACTTT. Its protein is CSALRIQGDVSPLHF.

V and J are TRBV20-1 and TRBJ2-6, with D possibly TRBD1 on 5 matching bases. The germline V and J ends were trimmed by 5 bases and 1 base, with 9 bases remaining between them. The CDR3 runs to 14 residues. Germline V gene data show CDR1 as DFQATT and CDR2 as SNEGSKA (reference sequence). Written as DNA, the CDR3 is TGCAGTGCTCAACAGGATTCTGGGGCCAACGTCCTGACTTTC. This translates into CSAQQDSGANVLTF.

The CDR3 is CASSLMRTDIQYF. In DNA, the CDR3 is TGTGCCAGCAGCCTAATGAGAACAGATATTCAGTACTTC. The chain uses TRBV7-2 and TRBJ2-4; D not certain. With 5 bases removed from V and 10 bases from J, the gap between germline ends came to 15 bases. CDR1 and CDR2 (germline): SGHTA, FQGNSA. The CDR3 loop spans 13 amino acids.

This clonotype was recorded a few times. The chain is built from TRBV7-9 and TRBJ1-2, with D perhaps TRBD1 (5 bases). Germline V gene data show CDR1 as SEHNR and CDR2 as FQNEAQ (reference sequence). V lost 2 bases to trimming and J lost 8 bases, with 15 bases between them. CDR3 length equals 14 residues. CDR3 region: CASSLYPGAWGYTF. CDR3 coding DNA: TGTGCCAGCAGCTTATATCCCGGGGCATGGGGCTACACCTTC.

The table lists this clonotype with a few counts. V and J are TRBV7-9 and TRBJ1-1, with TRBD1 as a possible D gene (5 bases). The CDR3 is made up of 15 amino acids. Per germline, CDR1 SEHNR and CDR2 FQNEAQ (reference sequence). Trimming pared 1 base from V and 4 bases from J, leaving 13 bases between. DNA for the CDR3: TGTGCCAGCAGCTTAGGCAGGCAGGGTGTCACTGAAGCTTTCTTT. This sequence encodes CASSLGRQGVTEAFF.

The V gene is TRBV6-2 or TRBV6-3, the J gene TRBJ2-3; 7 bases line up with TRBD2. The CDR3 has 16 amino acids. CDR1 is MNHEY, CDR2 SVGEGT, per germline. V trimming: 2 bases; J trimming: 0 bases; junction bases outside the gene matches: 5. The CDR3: CASSYLGLPSTDTQYF. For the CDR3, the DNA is TGTGCCAGCAGTTACCTGGGACTACCTAGCACAGATACGCAGTATTTT.

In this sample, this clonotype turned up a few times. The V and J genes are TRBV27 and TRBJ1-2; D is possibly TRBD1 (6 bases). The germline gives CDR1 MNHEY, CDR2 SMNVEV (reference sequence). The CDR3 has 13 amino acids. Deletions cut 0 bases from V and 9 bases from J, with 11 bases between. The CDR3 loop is CASSLSGQQSYTF. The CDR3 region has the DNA TGTGCCAGCAGTTTATCCGGACAGCAGAGCTACACCTTC.

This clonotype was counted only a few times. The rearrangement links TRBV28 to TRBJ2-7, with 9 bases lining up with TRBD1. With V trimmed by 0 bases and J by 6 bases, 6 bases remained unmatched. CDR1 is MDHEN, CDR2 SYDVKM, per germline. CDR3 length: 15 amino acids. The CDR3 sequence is CASSLWGQGPREQYF. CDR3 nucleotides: TGTGCCAGCAGTTTATGGGGACAGGGCCCTCGCGAGCAGTACTTC.

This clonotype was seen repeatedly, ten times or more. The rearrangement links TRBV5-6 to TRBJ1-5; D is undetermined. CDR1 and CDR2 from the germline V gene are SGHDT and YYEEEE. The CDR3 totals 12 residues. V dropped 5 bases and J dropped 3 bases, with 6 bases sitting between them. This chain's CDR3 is CASSRLNQPQHF. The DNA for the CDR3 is TGTGCCAGCAGTAGGCTCAATCAGCCCCAGCATTTT.

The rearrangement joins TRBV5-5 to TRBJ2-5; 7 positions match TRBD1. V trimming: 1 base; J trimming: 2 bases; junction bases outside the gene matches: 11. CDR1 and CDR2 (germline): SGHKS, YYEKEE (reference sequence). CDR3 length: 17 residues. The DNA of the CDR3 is TGTGCCAGCAGCTTGTTGTCAGGGGGACACTTTCAAGAGACCCAGTACTTC. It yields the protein CASSLLSGGHFQETQYF.

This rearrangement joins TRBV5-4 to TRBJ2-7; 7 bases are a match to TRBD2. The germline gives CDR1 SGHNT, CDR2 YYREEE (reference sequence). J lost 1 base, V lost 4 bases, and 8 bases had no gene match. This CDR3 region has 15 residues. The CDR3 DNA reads TGTGCCAGCAGCCCCGGGACTACGAGTTCCTACGAGCAGTACTTC. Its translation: CASSPGTTSSYEQYF.

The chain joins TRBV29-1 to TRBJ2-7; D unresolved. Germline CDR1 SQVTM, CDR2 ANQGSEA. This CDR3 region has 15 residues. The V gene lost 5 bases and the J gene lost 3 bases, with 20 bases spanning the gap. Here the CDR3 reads CSVISQAPSLYEQYF. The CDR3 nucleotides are TGCAGCGTTATTAGTCAAGCACCGTCCCTCTACGAGCAGTACTTC.

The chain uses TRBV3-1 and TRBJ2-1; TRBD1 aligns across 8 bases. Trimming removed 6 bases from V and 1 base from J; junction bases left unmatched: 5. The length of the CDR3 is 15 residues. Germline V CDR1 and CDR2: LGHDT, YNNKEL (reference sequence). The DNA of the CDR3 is TGTGCCAGCAGGGAACAGGGGGGATCCTACAATGAGCAGTTCTTC. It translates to CASREQGGSYNEQFF.